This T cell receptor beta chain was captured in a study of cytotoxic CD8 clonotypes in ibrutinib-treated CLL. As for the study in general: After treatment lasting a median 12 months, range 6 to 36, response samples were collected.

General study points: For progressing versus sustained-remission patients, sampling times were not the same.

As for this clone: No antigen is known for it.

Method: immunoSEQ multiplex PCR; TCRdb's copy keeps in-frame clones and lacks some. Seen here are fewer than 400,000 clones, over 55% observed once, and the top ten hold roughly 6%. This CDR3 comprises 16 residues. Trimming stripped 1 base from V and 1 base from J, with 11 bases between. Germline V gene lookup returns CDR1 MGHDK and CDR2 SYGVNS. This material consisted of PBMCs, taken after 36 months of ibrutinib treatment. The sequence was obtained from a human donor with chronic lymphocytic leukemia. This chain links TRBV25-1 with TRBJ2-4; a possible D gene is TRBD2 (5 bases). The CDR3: CASSEFRGQAKNIQYF. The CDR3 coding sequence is TGTGCCAGCAGTGAATTCCGGGGTCAGGCCAAAAACATTCAGTACTTC.